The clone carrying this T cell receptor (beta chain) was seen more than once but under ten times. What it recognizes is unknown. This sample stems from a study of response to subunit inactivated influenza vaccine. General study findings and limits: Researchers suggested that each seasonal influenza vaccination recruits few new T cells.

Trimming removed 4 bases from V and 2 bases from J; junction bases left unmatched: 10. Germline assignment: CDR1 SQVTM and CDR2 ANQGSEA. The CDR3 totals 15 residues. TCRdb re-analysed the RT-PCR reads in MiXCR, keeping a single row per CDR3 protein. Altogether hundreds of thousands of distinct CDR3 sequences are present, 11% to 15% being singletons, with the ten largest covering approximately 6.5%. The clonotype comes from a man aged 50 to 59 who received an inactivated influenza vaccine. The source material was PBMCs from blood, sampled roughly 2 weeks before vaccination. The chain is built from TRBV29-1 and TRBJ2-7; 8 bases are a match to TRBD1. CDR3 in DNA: TGCAGCGTTGCCCTGACAGGGGCAAAAACCTACGAGCAGTACTTC. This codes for CSVALTGAKTYEQYF.